This entry lists 30 T cell receptor beta chains sequenced from one sample in a study of T cells in localized non-small cell lung cancer. Sequencing used immunoSEQ multiplex PCR; TCRdb keeps in-frame clones, though not all of them. The profile shows under 3,500 clones, approximately 31% of them singletons. Sample: lung tumor tissue, taken before any cancer treatment. These receptors came from a woman between 35 and 75 years old with stage I lung adenocarcinoma.

The J gene is TRBJ2-2, the V gene TRBV5-1, with 8 bases aligning to TRBD2. The germline gives CDR1 SGHRS, CDR2 YFSETQ. J was trimmed by 6 bases and V by 3 bases; bases with no gene match: 4. The CDR3 contains 14 residues. This CDR3 reads CASSSGAGAGELFF. The CDR3 bases are TGCGCCAGCAGCTCCGGAGCGGGAGCCGGGGAGCTGTTTTTT.

The rearrangement links TRBV28 to TRBJ1-5; unclear D gene. V was pared by 2 bases and J by 0 bases, with 17 bases between. CDR1 is MDHEN and CDR2 is SYDVKM in the germline V gene. This CDR3 is built from 18 residues. The CDR3 region is CASSLEGRRRYSNQPQHF. The CDR3 DNA sequence: TGTGCCAGCAGTTTAGAAGGGAGGCGGCGATATAGCAATCAGCCCCAGCATTTT.

This clone is labeled as large. The V and J genes are TRBV18 and TRBJ2-1; D is uncertain. CDR3 length: 17 residues. V was pared by 6 bases and J by 0 bases, with 18 bases between. Germline loops: CDR1 KGHSH, CDR2 LQKENI. CDR3 loop: CASSFRRIRSSYNEQFF. In nucleotides, the CDR3 is TGTGCCAGCTCCTTCCGGCGTATTCGGAGCTCCTACAATGAGCAGTTCTTC.

The chain is built from TRBV6-8 and TRBJ1-1, with a tentative D call TRBD1 (6 bases). Deletions cut 2 bases from V and 10 bases from J, with 14 bases between. The CDR3 has 13 amino acids. Germline lookup yields CDR1 MNHGY and CDR2 SAAAGT. CDR3 bases: TGTGCCAGCAGTTACACAGGGAGTGGGATAGCTTTCTTT. Protein: CASSYTGSGIAFF.

The V gene is TRBV14, the J gene TRBJ1-1, with D possibly being TRBD1 (6 bases). The V gene's germline CDR1 is SGHDN and CDR2 FVKESK. Trimming cost V 3 bases and J 1 base, with 12 bases left between them. The CDR3 runs 15 residues. The CDR3 reads CASSQVLDRNTEAFF. The DNA of the CDR3 is TGTGCCAGCAGCCAGGTTCTGGACAGGAACACTGAAGCTTTCTTT.

This clone showed up just a few times. Without the conserved terminal phenylalanine or tryptophan, this CDR3 likely stems from a read error. No DNA is shown, since the ends of the CDR3 on it are uncertain; the CDR3 is the one TCRdb lists. V gene TRBV28 combines with J gene TRBJ2-7. Germline V gene lookup returns CDR1 MDHEN and CDR2 SYDVKM. The CDR3 has 13 amino acids, counting both end residues. CDR3: CASSRTVTGLGVT.

The rearrangement uses TRBV11-3 and TRBJ2-6, with D perhaps TRBD2 (6 bases). Germline V gene lookup returns CDR1 SGHNT and CDR2 YENEEA. V lost 5 bases, J lost 0 bases, and 8 bases lay in between. The CDR3 sequence is 15 residues long. CDR3: CASSAGSSGANVLTF. CDR3 DNA sequence: TGTGCCAGCAGCGCGGGGAGCTCTGGGGCCAACGTCCTGACTTTC. The full variable domain, in which reference TRBV11-3 and TRBJ2-6 provide the parts outside the CDR3, is EAGVVQSPRYKIIEKKQPVAFWCNPISGHNTLYWYLQNLGQGPELLIRYENEEAVDDSQLPKDRFSAERLKGVDSTLKIQPAELGDSAVYLCASSAGSSGANVLTFGAGSRLTVL.

This clone was found a few times. V usage is TRBV28 and J usage is TRBJ2-5; D remains unclear. The CDR3 is made up of 14 amino acids. CDR1 and CDR2 from the germline V gene are MDHEN and SYDVKM. Trimming took 1 base from V and 2 from J, leaving 8 bases between them. Written as DNA, the CDR3 is TGTGCCAGCAGTTTATCCCGCAGTCAAGAGACCCAGTACTTC. Translated: CASSLSRSQETQYF.

This clone is classed as large. This chain uses TRBV9 with TRBJ1-1; perhaps TRBD1 as D (5 bases). Looked up from germline, CDR1 is SGDLS and CDR2 is YYNGEE. Trimming cost V 5 bases and J 5 bases, with 16 bases left between them. This CDR3 region has 14 residues. For the CDR3, the DNA is TGTGCCAGCAGATCCACCTCGGGGGAGACTGAAGCTTTCTTT. Translating gives CASRSTSGETEAFF.

In its sample, this clone was seen a few times. The chain combines TRBV6-8 with TRBJ2-7; 7 positions match TRBD2. This CDR3 has 13 residues. Per the germline V gene, CDR1 is MNHGY and CDR2 is SAAAGT. V lost 6 bases, J lost 4 bases, and 6 bases stayed unmatched. CDR3 bases: TGTGCCAGCAGCCGCGGGAGCAAGTACGAGCAGTACTTC. This gives the protein CASSRGSKYEQYF.

This clone is medium-sized by share. The CDR3 is CASSSFAGGPYEQYF. The CDR3 DNA reads as TGTGCCAGCAGCTCGTTTGCGGGAGGGCCCTACGAGCAGTACTTC. This sequence joins TRBV11-3 and TRBJ2-7, with TRBD2 identical over 9 bases. The trim removed 4 bases at V and 2 bases at J, leaving 6 bases unmatched. The germline CDR1 and CDR2 sequences are SGHNT and YENEEA. This CDR3 has 15 amino acids.

This clone is classed as large. The chain uses TRBV11-3 and TRBJ2-1; TRBD2 aligns across 15 bases. CDR1 is SGHNT, CDR2 YENEEA, per germline. The CDR3 totals 15 residues. V was pared by 6 bases and J by 7 bases, with 4 bases of the junction left unmatched. The CDR3 sequence: CASSSGTSGRNEQFF. CDR3 DNA sequence: TGTGCCAGCAGTTCCGGGACTAGCGGGAGGAATGAGCAGTTCTTC.

This clone occurred a few times. The rearrangement links TRBV11-3 to TRBJ1-1; 9 nucleotides match TRBD1. The J segment lost 6 bases and the V segment lost 3 bases, leaving 11 bases of the junction unmatched. The CDR3 has 16 residues. Germline-derived CDR1 and CDR2 are SGHNT and YENEEA. CDR3 nucleotide sequence: TGTGCCAGCAGCTTGAAGATGGGACAGGGTCTCGCTGAAGCTTTCTTT. Translating it yields CASSLKMGQGLAEAFF.

In DNA form, the CDR3 reads TGCAGCGTTGAAGATTCAGTAACTGAAGCTTTCTTT. It codes for CSVEDSVTEAFF. The rearrangement joins TRBV29-1 to TRBJ1-1, with D unclear. The CDR3 runs 12 residues. Trimming left V 0 bases short and J 5 bases short, with 7 bases between. Germline CDR1 reads SQVTM; CDR2 reads ANQGSEA.

There are a few counts of this clone. At one boundary the junction diverges from the germline segment, which might be a read error. As DNA, the CDR3 is TGTGCCATCAGTGGGCGGGAGGGGGGTGAGCAGTTCTTC. Protein: CAISGREGGEQFF. This rearrangement joins TRBV6-8 to TRBJ2-1; TRBD2 agrees at 9 bases. Germline V lookup: CDR1 MNHGY, CDR2 SAAAGT. The CDR3 contains 13 residues.

The sample holds a few counts of this clone. This chain links TRBV29-1 with TRBJ2-3; 10 nucleotides align to TRBD2. The ends lost 2 bases at V and 12 bases at J; junction bases unmatched: 5. The CDR3 consists of 12 residues. CDR1 SQVTM and CDR2 ANQGSEA come from the germline V gene. DNA for the CDR3: TGCAGCGTTGAAAGCGGGAGGGGTCGCCAGTATTTT. This gives the protein CSVESGRGRQYF.

A few counts support this clone. This chain joins TRBV28 and TRBJ2-1; tentatively, D is TRBD2 (5 bases). This CDR3 has 15 residues. The ends were cut back, 3 bases at V and 4 bases at J, with 13 bases in the middle. Germline-derived CDR1 and CDR2 are MDHEN and SYDVKM. Written as DNA, the CDR3 is TGTGCCAGCAGTTTGACGACCGGGGTATACAATGAGCAGTTCTTC. Amino acid sequence: CASSLTTGVYNEQFF.

This clone was seen a handful of times. The rearrangement uses TRBV5-1 and TRBJ2-7, with 9 nucleotides matching TRBD2. Germline trimming cut 7 bases from V and 0 bases from J; bases unmatched to any gene: 17. This CDR3 has 18 residues. The V gene's germline CDR1 is SGHRS and CDR2 YFSETQ. The chain's CDR3 is CASHGQKAGGMSSYEQYF. CDR3 nucleotide sequence: TGCGCCAGCCACGGCCAAAAAGCGGGAGGAATGAGCTCCTACGAGCAGTACTTC.

The genes are TRBV7-2 and TRBJ1-1; D unclear. The CDR3 spans 13 residues. Germline V gene sequence: CDR1 SGHTA, CDR2 FQGNSA. Trimming stripped 3 bases from V and 9 bases from J, with 14 bases between. The CDR3 sequence: CASSFPGERQAFF. The CDR3 nucleotides read TGTGCCAGCAGCTTCCCGGGTGAAAGGCAAGCTTTCTTT.

V usage is TRBV18 and J usage is TRBJ2-3; either TRBD1 or TRBD2 may fit D (5 bases each). Trimming shortened V by 3 bases and J by 2 bases, and 9 bases separated the two germline ends. CDR1 is KGHSH and CDR2 is LQKENI in the germline V gene. This CDR3 is built from 14 residues. The DNA of the CDR3 is TGTGCCAGCTCACCCGGGGCAAACACAGATACGCAGTATTTT. Protein: CASSPGANTDTQYF. The full variable domain, rest sourced from reference TRBV18 and TRBJ2-3, is NAGVMQNPRHLVRRRGQEARLRCSPMKGHSHVYWYRQLPEEGLKFMVYLQKENIIDESGMPKERFSAEFPKEGPSILRIQQVVRGDSAAYFCASSPGANTDTQYFGPGTRLTVL.

In this sample, this clone turned up a few times. This chain joins TRBV6-8 and TRBJ1-3, with unresolved D. Trimming pared 1 base from V and 0 bases from J, leaving 16 bases between. The germline CDR1 and CDR2 sequences are MNHGY and SAAAGT. The CDR3 contains 18 residues. The chain's CDR3 is CASSYWPLGSDSGNTIYF. In nucleotides, the CDR3 is TGTGCCAGCAGTTACTGGCCTCTTGGGTCAGACTCTGGAAACACCATATATTTT.

This sequence joins TRBV12-2 and TRBJ2-1. TRBV12-2 is labeled a pseudogene. The CDR3 has 17 residues. CDR3 nucleotide sequence: TGTGCCATCGAGGGACCAACTGTCGGGGCCTCCTACAATGAGCAGTTCTTC. Translating it yields CAIEGPTVGASYNEQFF.

This chain connects TRBV28 to TRBJ2-1; possible D gene TRBD2, 6 bases. The length of the CDR3 is 13 residues. Trimming removed 3 bases at V and 4 bases at J, with 7 bases between. The germline V gene encodes CDR1 MDHEN and CDR2 SYDVKM. CDR3 coding DNA: TGTGCCAGCAGTTTTGGAGGGTACAATGAGCAGTTCTTC. The encoded protein is CASSFGGYNEQFF.

The chain recombines TRBV19 with TRBJ1-4, with 8 bases identical to TRBD1. Unmatched junction bases numbered 11, after V lost 4 bases and J lost 7 bases. This CDR3 is 16 amino acids long. The germline V gene has CDR1 LNHDA and CDR2 SQIVND (reference sequence). The CDR3 is CASSTRMGQDPEKLFF. The CDR3 nucleotides are TGTGCCAGTAGTACCCGGATGGGACAGGATCCTGAAAAACTGTTTTTT.

V gene TRBV9 combines with J gene TRBJ1-2; D is possibly TRBD1 (6 bases). CDR1 is SGDLS, CDR2 YYNGEE, per germline. With 4 bases removed from V and 5 bases from J, the gap between germline ends came to 9 bases. The CDR3 has 12 amino acids. DNA for the CDR3: TGTGCCAGCAGCCCGGACAGATATGGCTACACCTTC. Translation gives CASSPDRYGYTF. The whole variable domain, remainder taken from reference TRBV9 and TRBJ1-2, is DSGVTQTPKHLITATGQRVTLRCSPRSGDLSVYWYQQSLDQGLQFLIQYYNGEERAKGNILERFSAQQFPDLHSELNLSSLELGDSALYFCASSPDRYGYTFGSGTRLTVV.

This sequence joins TRBV19 and TRBJ2-7; D might be TRBD1 or TRBD2, each matching 5 bases. Per germline, CDR1 LNHDA and CDR2 SQIVND (reference sequence). V was cut by 2 bases and J by 2 bases, with 13 bases left in between. This CDR3 is 15 amino acids long. CDR3 loop: CASSIRRTGPYEQYF. CDR3 bases: TGTGCCAGTAGTATACGGCGGACGGGACCCTACGAGCAGTACTTC.

The chain carries TRBV5-1 and TRBJ2-7, with 7 bases that match TRBD2. CDR3 length: 15 amino acids. After removal of 0 bases from V and 3 bases from J, the junction contained 6 bases not matched to a gene. In germline, CDR1 is SGHRS, CDR2 YFSETQ. CDR3 sequence reads: CASSLGGGTLYEQYF. CDR3 nucleotides: TGCGCCAGCAGCTTGGGGGGAGGGACTCTCTACGAGCAGTACTTC. Full variable domain (missing parts from reference TRBV5-1 and TRBJ2-7): KAGVTQTPRYLIKTRGQQVTLSCSPISGHRSVSWYQQTPGQGLQFLFEYFSETQRNKGNFPGRFSGRQFSNSRSEMNVSTLELGDSALYLCASSLGGGTLYEQYFGPGTRLTVT.

This rearrangement joins TRBV19 to TRBJ2-3; the D call may be TRBD1 or TRBD2 (7 bases each). The CDR3 totals 16 residues. CDR1 and CDR2 (germline): LNHDA, SQIVND (reference sequence). V lost 9 bases and J lost 2, with 21 bases in between. CDR3 sequence: CASSLVRGGTTDTQYF. In DNA form, the CDR3 reads TGTGCCAGCAGCTTGGTCAGGGGGGGGACCACAGATACGCAGTATTTT.

To note about this clone: Different DNA sequences within this sample yield the same CDR3. The rearrangement uses TRBV18 and TRBJ2-7, with D tentatively TRBD2 (6 bases). This CDR3 is 15 amino acids long. V shed 3 bases and J shed 0 bases, with 12 bases lying between them. CDR1 KGHSH and CDR2 LQKENI come from the germline V gene. The CDR3 coding sequence is TGTGCCAGCTCACCGCCTGCGGGGAGCTCCTACGAGCAGTACTTC. This encodes CASSPPAGSSYEQYF.

This clone was counted a few times. The chain is built from TRBV11-3 and TRBJ1-4; 7 nucleotides agree with TRBD1. The CDR3 is made up of 14 amino acids. V lost 5 bases, J lost 5 bases, and 5 bases stayed unmatched. Germline loops: CDR1 SGHNT, CDR2 YENEEA. The CDR3 coding sequence is TGTGCCAGCAGCCGACAGGGCGCGAATGAAAAACTGTTTTTT. This codes for CASSRQGANEKLFF.